The 21 T cell receptor beta chains presented below share a single source sample, sequenced in a study of cytomegalovirus exposure and HLA in healthy donors. It was with 60 Vbeta and 13 Jbeta primers that the PCR ran. TCRdb keeps only in-frame clones here, not all; method: immunoSEQ multiplex PCR. The sample lists over 100,000 clones, around 83% seen once, with about a fifth in the top ten. The sample consisted of PBMCs. Receptors were obtained from a man aged 25 to 45 in good health and CMV-seropositive.

The chain links TRBV13 to TRBJ1-1; the D gene is possibly TRBD1 (6 bases). The V gene's germline CDR1 is PRHDT and CDR2 FYEKMQ (reference sequence). Trimming shortened V by 7 bases and J by 2 bases, and 17 bases separated the two germline ends. The CDR3 is 15 residues long. Here the CDR3 reads CASTPLGGENTEAFF. For the CDR3, the DNA is TGTGCCAGCACCCCTTTAGGGGGGGAAAACACTGAAGCTTTCTTT.

The chain has TRBV5-5 and TRBJ2-7, with a possible D match to TRBD1 (5 bases). The CDR3 contains 12 residues. CDR1 SGHKS and CDR2 YYEKEE come from the germline V gene (reference sequence). Between the trimmed V and J ends, which lost 1 base and 13 bases, there was a span of 15 bases. The CDR3 loop is CASSLNRQGGYF. DNA for the CDR3: TGTGCCAGCAGCTTGAACAGGCAGGGTGGTTACTTC.

The chain couples TRBV5-1 to TRBJ1-1, with 7 positions matching TRBD1. J was trimmed by 3 bases and V by 2 bases; bases with no gene match: 4. The CDR3 sequence is 14 residues long. Germline assignment: CDR1 SGHRS and CDR2 YFSETQ. This CDR3 reads CASSLEQGHTEAFF. In DNA, the CDR3 is TGCGCCAGCAGCTTAGAACAGGGGCACACTGAAGCTTTCTTT. The full variable domain, in which reference TRBV5-1 and TRBJ1-1 provide the parts outside the CDR3, is KAGVTQTPRYLIKTRGQQVTLSCSPISGHRSVSWYQQTPGQGLQFLFEYFSETQRNKGNFPGRFSGRQFSNSRSEMNVSTLELGDSALYLCASSLEQGHTEAFFGQGTRLTVV.

For this clone: A junction end diverges from the germline sequence, so it may reflect a read error. The chain employs TRBV7-9 and TRBJ2-1; tentative D call: TRBD2 (6 bases). The CDR3 is 16 amino acids. The germline V gene has CDR1 SEHNR and CDR2 FQNEAQ (reference sequence). The CDR3 sequence: CSSRKPQRAGPDEQFF. The CDR3 nucleotides are TGTTCCAGCAGAAAACCTCAGCGGGCTGGGCCCGATGAGCAGTTCTTC. Supplemented by reference TRBV7-9 and TRBJ2-1, the full variable domain reads DTGVSQNPRHKITKRGQNVTFRCDPISEHNRLYWYRQTLGQGPEFLTYFQNEAQLEKSRLLSDRFSAERPKGSFSTLEIQRTEQGDSAMYLCSSRKPQRAGPDEQFFGPGTRLTVL.

The J gene is TRBJ1-2, the V gene TRBV13; no clear D. The germline gives CDR1 PRHDT, CDR2 FYEKMQ (reference sequence). V lost 5 bases and J lost 1, with 17 bases in between. The CDR3 covers 16 residues. The CDR3 nucleotides read TGTGCCAGCAGCGCCCATGTTGGGCTTAATAACTATGGCTACACCTTC. This gives the protein CASSAHVGLNNYGYTF.

The chain joins TRBV19 to TRBJ2-1, with D unclear. The germline CDR1 and CDR2 sequences are LNHDA and SQIVND (reference sequence). The CDR3 covers 14 residues. V lost 2 bases to trimming and J lost 2 bases, with 7 bases between them. CDR3 in amino acids: CASSITDTYNEQFF. DNA for the CDR3: TGTGCCAGTAGTATAACAGACACCTACAATGAGCAGTTCTTC.

The V and J genes are TRBV30 and TRBJ1-3, with TRBD1 as a possible D gene (5 bases). This CDR3 has 15 amino acids. Trimming stripped 4 bases from V and 1 base from J, with 14 bases between. The germline V gene has CDR1 GTSNPN and CDR2 SVGIG (reference sequence). The CDR3 sequence is CAWTDSVWSGNTIYF. CDR3 in DNA: TGTGCCTGGACCGACAGTGTCTGGTCTGGAAACACCATATATTTT. Using reference TRBV30 and TRBJ1-3 for the parts outside the CDR3, the full variable domain is SQTIHQWPATLVQPVGSPLSLECTVEGTSNPNLYWYRQAAGRGLQLLFYSVGIGQISSEVPQNLSASRPQDRQFILSSKKLLLSDSGFYLCAWTDSVWSGNTIYFGEGSWLTVV.

The rearrangement links TRBV5-1 to TRBJ2-2, with 13 positions matching TRBD2. Looked up from germline, CDR1 is SGHRS and CDR2 is YFSETQ. J gave up 4 bases and V 3 bases, and 3 bases lay outside the gene matches. The CDR3 is 16 residues long. The CDR3 region is CASSSTSGRPTGELFF. Written as DNA, the CDR3 is TGCGCCAGCAGCTCGACTAGCGGGAGGCCCACCGGGGAGCTGTTTTTT.

The rearrangement links TRBV7-6 to TRBJ2-1; 10 bases are a match to TRBD2. This CDR3 is built from 17 residues. The junction had 8 bases not matched to a gene; V was cut back by 2 bases and J by 4 bases. CDR1 is SGHVS and CDR2 is FNYEAQ in the germline V gene. CDR3 loop: CASSLSPASGGYNEQFF. The CDR3 nucleotides are TGTGCCAGCAGCTTAAGCCCAGCTAGCGGGGGTTACAATGAGCAGTTCTTC. The entire variable domain, with the rest obtained from reference TRBV7-6 and TRBJ2-1, is as follows: GAGVSQSPRYKVTKRGQDVALRCDPISGHVSLYWYRQALGQGPEFLTYFNYEAQQDKSGLPNDRFSAERPEGSISTLTIQRTEQRDSAMYRCASSLSPASGGYNEQFFGPGTRLTVL.

This rearrangement joins TRBV11-2 to TRBJ2-7; no clear D gene. The CDR3 consists of 13 residues. Trimming pared 2 bases from V and 3 bases from J, leaving 8 bases between. CDR1 and CDR2 from the germline V gene are SGHAT and FQNNGV. CDR3 nucleotides: TGTGCCAGCAGCTTAAGGCTGGACTACGAGCAGTACGTC. It yields the protein CASSLRLDYEQYV.

This rearrangement joins TRBV5-1 to TRBJ2-3; 10 bases are a match to TRBD2. Germline V CDR1 and CDR2: SGHRS, YFSETQ. Unmatched junction bases numbered 4, after V lost 2 bases and J lost 4 bases. The CDR3 runs 15 residues. The CDR3 bases are TGCGCCAGCAGCTTAAGCGGGGGGGCCTCAGATACGCAGTATTTT. This translates into CASSLSGGASDTQYF.

This clone was counted a single time. This chain uses TRBV29-1 with TRBJ2-2, with unresolved D. Germline lookup yields CDR1 SQVTM and CDR2 ANQGSEA. The CDR3 has 14 amino acids. Trimming shortened V by 3 bases and J by 6 bases, and 14 bases separated the two germline ends. The CDR3 region has the DNA TGCAGCGTTGAGGTCGGCGGCCCACCCGGGGAGCTGTTTTTT. Its translation is CSVEVGGPPGELFF.

Written as DNA, the CDR3 is TGTGCCAGCAGCTTTGACAGGGGAGATAATGAGCAGTTCTTC. Its translation is CASSFDRGDNEQFF. The gene calls are TRBV7-6 and TRBJ2-1; 8 nucleotides match TRBD1. Germline trimming cut 3 bases from V and 7 bases from J; bases unmatched to any gene: 5. This CDR3 has 14 amino acids. Per germline, CDR1 SGHVS and CDR2 FNYEAQ.

CDR3 protein: CASSLPQGATGELFF. CDR3 DNA sequence: TGTGCCAGCAGTTTGCCTCAGGGGGCGACCGGGGAGCTGTTTTTT. This chain connects TRBV7-6 to TRBJ2-2, with 8 bases fitting TRBD1. The V gene's germline CDR1 is SGHVS and CDR2 FNYEAQ. V was clipped by 6 bases and J by 5 bases; unmatched bases: 8. The CDR3 has 15 amino acids.

V gene TRBV12-5 combines with J gene TRBJ2-1; 12 positions agree with TRBD2. The V segment lost 4 bases and the J segment 6 bases; nucleotides outside the gene matches: 4. There are 15 residues in the CDR3. Germline CDR1 is LGHNT and CDR2 is FRNRAP. The CDR3 sequence: CASGSGLAGPNEQFF. CDR3 nucleotides: TGTGCTAGTGGTTCGGGACTAGCGGGTCCCAATGAGCAGTTCTTC.

The V gene is TRBV27, the J gene TRBJ2-7; 10 nucleotides match TRBD2. V shed 5 bases, J shed 4 bases, and the junction held 5 bases outside the gene matches. The CDR3 covers 14 residues. Germline V gives CDR1 MNHEY, CDR2 SMNVEV (reference sequence). The chain's CDR3 is CASSVSGRGYEQYV. CDR3 in DNA: TGTGCCAGCAGTGTAAGCGGGAGGGGGTACGAGCAGTACGTC.

This clone was counted ten times or more. The chain combines TRBV6-1 with TRBJ1-4; 7 bases align to TRBD1. From germline, CDR1 is MNHNS and CDR2 SASEGT. V trimming: 0 bases; J trimming: 2 bases; junction bases outside the gene matches: 0. The CDR3 is 15 residues long. The CDR3 nucleotides are TGTGCCAGCAGTGAAGCGACAGGGACTAATGAAAAACTGTTTTTT. It encodes CASSEATGTNEKLFF.

This chain connects TRBV27 to TRBJ2-4; D is perhaps TRBD2 (7 bases). Germline CDR1 MNHEY, CDR2 SMNVEV (reference sequence). The CDR3 is made up of 16 amino acids. V was clipped by 5 bases and J by 2 bases, with 16 bases between them. In DNA, the CDR3 is TGTGCCAGCAGTCCCACTAGGGGGGGAACCAAAAACATTCAGTACTTC. Its translation: CASSPTRGGTKNIQYF.

This clone was detected once. The chain couples TRBV7-8 to TRBJ2-1; D is unresolved. This CDR3 spans 14 amino acids. CDR1 is SGHVS, CDR2 FQNEAQ, per germline. Trimming shortened V by 5 bases and J by 6 bases, and 14 bases separated the two germline ends. CDR3 bases: TGTGCCAGCAGCGCCTCGACCGGGTTCAATGAGCAGTTCTTC. Translation: CASSASTGFNEQFF.

The V and J genes are TRBV21-1 and TRBJ2-7; the listed D gene, TRBD2, was not tested against the DNA. TRBV21-1 is marked as a pseudogene. This CDR3 comprises 16 residues. The CDR3 region is CASSTSGTSGPYEQYV. CDR3 bases: TGTGCCAGCAGCACTTCCGGGACTAGCGGTCCCTACGAGCAGTACGTC.

This chain connects TRBV19 to TRBJ1-5; 8 bases map to TRBD1. Germline loops: CDR1 LNHDA, CDR2 SQIVND (reference sequence). Losses at the gene ends were 6 bases for V and 6 bases for J; bases not matched to a gene: 7. The CDR3 is made up of 14 amino acids. The CDR3 reads CASSRQGKGQPQHF. CDR3 nucleotide sequence: TGTGCCAGTAGCCGACAGGGGAAAGGTCAGCCCCAGCATTTT.